Sequencing of this T cell receptor (beta chain) was carried out in a study of cytomegalovirus exposure and HLA in healthy donors. Whole-study findings and limits: V segments that were indistinguishable, TRBV6-2 and TRBV6-3 among them, were omitted from analysis. Reports indicated that the classifier achieved high specificity and sensitivity in diagnosing cytomegalovirus status.

The PCR ran on 60 Vbeta and 13 Jbeta primers. Some clones are missing from TCRdb's copy, which holds only in-frame ones; the method was immunoSEQ multiplex PCR. This sample has 150,000 to 180,000 clones, with roughly 82% found just once. Regarding this clone: Its antigen is not known.

This CDR3 comprises 14 residues. The V and J ends lost 0 bases and 11 bases respectively, with 16 bases between them. Germline V gene sequence: CDR1 LNHNV, CDR2 YYDKDF (reference sequence). The sample comprised PBMCs. The chain carries TRBV15 and TRBJ2-5, with D possibly matching TRBD1 (6 bases). This TCR was recovered from a woman in her forties or fifties in good health and CMV-seropositive. The DNA of the CDR3 is TGTGCCACCAGCAGAGATCCCCTAAAGGGGGAGCAGTACTTC. It yields the protein CATSRDPLKGEQYF.